Reported below is one T cell receptor beta chain. Here immunoSEQ multiplex PCR was the method, and the copy in TCRdb shows in-frame clones only, minus some. The data hold 160,000 or so clones, with 85% to 90% observed a single time. Germline V gene data show CDR1 as SGHAT and CDR2 as FQNNGV. The CDR3 length is 17 residues. V lost 5 bases, J lost 3 bases, and 13 bases stayed unmatched. The record originates from a study of T cell responses to AZD1222 COVID-19 vaccine. The input for sequencing was peripheral blood, taken 28 days after the second AZD1222 dose. The rearrangement joins TRBV11-2 to TRBJ2-1; the match to TRBD2 covers 7 bases. This receptor was taken from an adult who received the AZD1222 COVID-19 vaccine. The CDR3 region is CASSLLAGRALYNEQFF. The CDR3 DNA sequence: TGTGCCAGCAGCCTGTTAGCGGGTAGGGCTCTCTACAATGAGCAGTTCTTC.